Listed below are T cell receptor beta chains from one sample, sequenced in a study of blood T cell repertoires in COVID-19. Clones were read by immunoSEQ multiplex PCR, and TCRdb kept only the in-frame ones, dropping some. The sample lists about 150,000 clones; 75% to 85% were seen once. Sequencing input: peripheral blood. All receptors derive from an older woman with COVID-19, enrolled during active disease. Each CDR3 is given with its conserved first and last residue. The D gene is left open where the match is weak. Size values are once, few and many counts, or a class for expanded clones, and some rows have none.

d_call	v_call	j_call	clone_size	cdr3_aa	cdr3_nt
NA	TRBV24-1	TRBJ1-2	once	CADRDTNNYGYTF	TGTGCCGACCGGGACACCAATAACTATGGCTACACCTTC
NA	TRBV21-1	TRBJ1-1	NA	CASRERGALNTEAFF	TGTGCCAGCAGGGAACGGGGGGCCCTGAACACTGAAGCTTTCTTT
NA	TRBV6-5	TRBJ1-3	NA	CASSYGGASSGNTIYF	TGTGCCAGCAGTTATGGGGGGGCGAGCTCTGGAAACACCATATATTTT
NA	TRBV7-8	TRBJ2-2	NA	CASSLNPRLVAGELFF	TGTGCCAGCAGCCTTAATCCAAGGCTAGTGGCCGGGGAGCTGTTTTTT
NA	TRBV5-1	TRBJ1-2	NA	CASSLTGTYGYTF	TGCGCCAGCAGCTTGACAGGGACCTATGGCTACACCTTC
NA	TRBV15	TRBJ1-5	NA	CATSRDLGLIGNQPQHF	TGTGCCACCAGCAGAGATTTGGGACTTATCGGCAATCAGCCCCAGCATTTT
TRBD2	TRBV19	TRBJ2-5	NA	CASSRGGRQETQYF	TGTGCCAGTAGTCGGGGGGGACGCCAAGAGACCCAGTACTTC
NA	TRBV29-1	TRBJ2-1	NA	CSVEGTEASYNEQFF	TGCAGCGTTGAAGGGACGGAGGCGTCCTACAATGAGCAGTTCTTC
NA	TRBV11-2	TRBJ1-2	few	CASRDSRKANYGYTF	TGTGCCAGCAGGGACAGCAGGAAAGCTAACTATGGCTACACCTTC
TRBD2	TRBV14	TRBJ2-7	NA	CASSQEMTSGGSYEQYF	TGTGCCAGCAGCCAAGAGATGACTAGCGGGGGATCCTACGAGCAGTACTTC
TRBD1	TRBV19	TRBJ2-6	NA	CASSSRDSNVLTF	TGTGCCAGTAGTAGCCGGGACAGCAACGTCCTGACTTTC
NA	TRBV19	TRBJ1-5	NA	CASSIGGDNQPQHF	TGTGCCAGTAGTATCGGGGGAGACAATCAGCCCCAGCATTTT
NA	TRBV7-9	TRBJ2-1	NA	CASSLELLPNNEQFF	TGTGCCAGCAGCTTAGAACTCCTTCCTAACAATGAGCAGTTCTTC
TRBD1	TRBV12-3/TRBV12-4	TRBJ1-2	NA	CASRTGIGGYTF	TGTGCCAGCAGGACAGGGATCGGTGGCTACACCTTC
NA	TRBV2	TRBJ1-3	NA	CASSGGRGTGNTIYF	TGTGCCAGCAGTGGGGGGCGGGGGACTGGAAACACCATATATTTT
NA	TRBV12-5	TRBJ1-4	few	CASGRGVTTLNEKLFF	TGTGCTAGTGGACGAGGAGTAACTACGCTAAATGAAAAACTGTTTTTT
NA	TRBV7-3	TRBJ1-1	NA	CASSFRKNTEAFF	TGTGCCAGCAGCTTCAGAAAAAACACTGAAGCTTTCTTT
NA	TRBV2	TRBJ1-5	NA	CASTREGGSNQPQHF	TGTGCCAGCACCAGAGAGGGAGGAAGCAATCAGCCCCAGCATTTT
TRBD1	TRBV29-1	TRBJ1-2	NA	CSVVRTGDYTF	TGCAGCGTTGTTAGGACAGGGGACTACACCTTC
NA	TRBV12-5	TRBJ2-1	once	CASGPGGGAGSYNEQFF	TGTGCTAGTGGGCCTGGAGGGGGCGCTGGCTCCTACAATGAGCAGTTCTTC
NA	TRBV6-2/TRBV6-3	TRBJ2-1	NA	CASSRGSPSYNEQFF	TGTGCCAGCAGCCGAGGGTCCCCTTCCTACAATGAGCAGTTCTTC
TRBD2	TRBV19	TRBJ2-7	NA	CASSPGLANEQYF	TGTGCCAGTAGCCCGGGACTAGCGAACGAGCAGTACTTC
NA	TRBV12-2	TRBJ2-3	NA	CASRLRGAGASTDTQYF	TGTGCAAGTCGCTTGAGAGGGGCGGGGGCCTCCACAGATACGCAGTATTTT
TRBD1	TRBV15	TRBJ1-5	NA	CATSREAGGYQPQHF	TGTGCCACCAGCAGAGAAGCAGGGGGCTATCAGCCCCAGCATTTT
NA	TRBV12-3/TRBV12-4	TRBJ2-7	NA	CASSAGPPYEQYF	TGTGCCAGCTCCGCGGGACCCCCCTACGAGCAGTACTTC
TRBD1	TRBV5-1	TRBJ1-5	NA	CASSSGQGGQPQHF	TGCGCCAGCAGCTCAGGACAGGGCGGCCAGCCCCAGCATTTT
NA	TRBV3-1/TRBV3-2	TRBJ1-3	NA	CASSPRRGTTGNTIYF	TGTGCCAGCAGCCCCCGGCGTGGGACAACTGGAAACACCATATATTTT
TRBD1	TRBV5-1	TRBJ1-1	NA	CASSVTGTGLNMNTEAFF	TGCGCCAGCAGCGTAACCGGGACAGGGCTGAACATGAACACTGAAGCTTTCTTT